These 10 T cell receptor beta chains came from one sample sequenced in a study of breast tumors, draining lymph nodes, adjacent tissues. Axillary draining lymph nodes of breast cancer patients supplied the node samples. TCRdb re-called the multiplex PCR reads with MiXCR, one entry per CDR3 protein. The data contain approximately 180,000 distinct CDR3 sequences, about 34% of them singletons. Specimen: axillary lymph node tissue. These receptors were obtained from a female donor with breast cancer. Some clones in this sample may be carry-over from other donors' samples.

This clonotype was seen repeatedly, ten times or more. CDR3 amino acids: CASGTSGSVSYEQYF. The CDR3 DNA sequence: TGTGCCAGTGGGACTAGCGGGAGTGTATCCTACGAGCAGTACTTC. This sequence joins TRBV28 and TRBJ2-7; 14 bases map to TRBD2. This CDR3 contains 15 residues. Germline CDR1 and CDR2: MDHEN and SYDVKM. J was trimmed by 1 base and V by 9 bases; bases with no gene match: 5.

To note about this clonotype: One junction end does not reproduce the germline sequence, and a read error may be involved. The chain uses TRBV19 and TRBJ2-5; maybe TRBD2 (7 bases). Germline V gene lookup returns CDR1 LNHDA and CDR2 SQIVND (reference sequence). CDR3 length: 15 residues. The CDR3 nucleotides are TGTGCCGGTAGTGAGAGGGGGGGCCGTCAAGAGACCCAGTACTTC. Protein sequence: CAGSERGGRQETQYF. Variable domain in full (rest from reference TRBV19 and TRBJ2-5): DGGITQSPKYLFRKEGQNVTLSCEQNLNHDAMYWYRQDPGQGLRLIYYSQIVNDFQKGDIAEGYSVSREKKESFPLTVTSAQKNPTAFYLCAGSERGGRQETQYFGPGTRLLVL.

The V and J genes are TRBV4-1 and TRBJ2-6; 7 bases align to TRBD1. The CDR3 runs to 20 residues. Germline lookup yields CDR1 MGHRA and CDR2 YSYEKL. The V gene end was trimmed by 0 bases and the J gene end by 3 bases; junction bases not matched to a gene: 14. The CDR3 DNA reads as TGCGCCAGCAGCCAAGATTGGGGGACAGCTATACATGTTGGGGCCAACGTCCTGACTTTC. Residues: CASSQDWGTAIHVGANVLTF.

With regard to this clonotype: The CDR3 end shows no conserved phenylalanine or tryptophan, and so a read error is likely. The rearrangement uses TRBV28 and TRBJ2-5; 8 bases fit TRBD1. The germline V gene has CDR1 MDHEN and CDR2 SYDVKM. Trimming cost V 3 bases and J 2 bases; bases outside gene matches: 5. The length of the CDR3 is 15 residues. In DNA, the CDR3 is TGTGCCAGCAGTTTCGGAACAGGGGGGCAAGAGACCCAGTACTAC. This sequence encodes CASSFGTGGQETQYY.

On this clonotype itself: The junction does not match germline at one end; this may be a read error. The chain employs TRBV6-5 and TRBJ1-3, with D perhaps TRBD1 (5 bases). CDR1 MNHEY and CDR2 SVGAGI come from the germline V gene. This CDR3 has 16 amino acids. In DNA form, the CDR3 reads TGTGCCAGCAGTCACTCGCCCGGGGCCTCTGGAAACACCATACATTTT. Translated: CASSHSPGASGNTIHF.

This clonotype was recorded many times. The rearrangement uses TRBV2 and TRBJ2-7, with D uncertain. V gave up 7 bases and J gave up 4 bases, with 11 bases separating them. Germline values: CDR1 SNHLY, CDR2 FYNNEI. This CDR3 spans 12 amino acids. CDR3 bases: TGTGCCAGCACGACCTCGGGTTACGAGCAGTACTTC. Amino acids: CASTTSGYEQYF.

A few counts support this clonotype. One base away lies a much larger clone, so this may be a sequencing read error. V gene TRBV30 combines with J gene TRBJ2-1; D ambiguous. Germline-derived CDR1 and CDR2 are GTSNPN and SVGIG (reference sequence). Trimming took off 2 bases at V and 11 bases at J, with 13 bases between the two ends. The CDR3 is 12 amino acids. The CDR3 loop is CAWSRRAGQQFF. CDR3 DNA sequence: TGTGCCTGGAGTAGAAGGGCAGGACAGCAGTTCTTC.

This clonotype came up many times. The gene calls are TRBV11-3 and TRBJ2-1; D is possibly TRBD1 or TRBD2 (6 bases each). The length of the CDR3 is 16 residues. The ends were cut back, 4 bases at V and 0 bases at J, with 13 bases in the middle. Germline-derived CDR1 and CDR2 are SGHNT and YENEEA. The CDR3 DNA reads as TGTGCCAGCAGCTCCTCGGGGGCTAACTCCTACAATGAGCAGTTCTTC. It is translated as CASSSSGANSYNEQFF.

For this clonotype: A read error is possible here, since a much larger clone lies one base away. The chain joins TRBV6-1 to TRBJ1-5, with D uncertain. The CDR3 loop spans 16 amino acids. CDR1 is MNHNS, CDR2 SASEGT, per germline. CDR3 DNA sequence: TGTGCCTGCAGTGAAGGGTTTGTGGGTTACGATCAGCCCCAGCATTTT. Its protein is CACSEGFVGYDQPQHF.

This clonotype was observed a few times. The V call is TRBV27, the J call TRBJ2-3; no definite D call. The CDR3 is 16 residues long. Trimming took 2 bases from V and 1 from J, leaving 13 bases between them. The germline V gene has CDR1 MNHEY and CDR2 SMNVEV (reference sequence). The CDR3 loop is CASSLVWVAGTDTQYF. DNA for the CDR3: TGTGCCAGCAGTTTAGTCTGGGTGGCGGGCACAGATACGCAGTATTTT.